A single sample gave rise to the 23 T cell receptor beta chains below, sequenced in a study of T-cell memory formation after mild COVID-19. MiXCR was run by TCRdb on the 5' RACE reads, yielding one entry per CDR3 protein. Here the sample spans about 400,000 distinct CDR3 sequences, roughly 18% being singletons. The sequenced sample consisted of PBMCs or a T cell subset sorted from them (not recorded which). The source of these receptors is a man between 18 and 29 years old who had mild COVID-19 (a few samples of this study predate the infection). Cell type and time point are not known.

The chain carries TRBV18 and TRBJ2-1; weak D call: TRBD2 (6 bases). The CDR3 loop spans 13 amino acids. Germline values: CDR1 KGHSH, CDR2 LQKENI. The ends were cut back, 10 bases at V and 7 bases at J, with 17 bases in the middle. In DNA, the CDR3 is TGTGCCATCGCGACGGGACTCCGGAATGAGCAGTTCTTC. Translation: CAIATGLRNEQFF.

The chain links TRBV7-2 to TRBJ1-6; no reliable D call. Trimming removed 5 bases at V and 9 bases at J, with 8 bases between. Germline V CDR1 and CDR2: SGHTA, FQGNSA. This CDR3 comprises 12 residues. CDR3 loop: CASSLPRSPLHF. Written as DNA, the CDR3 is TGTGCCAGCAGCCTTCCGCGTTCACCCCTCCACTTT.

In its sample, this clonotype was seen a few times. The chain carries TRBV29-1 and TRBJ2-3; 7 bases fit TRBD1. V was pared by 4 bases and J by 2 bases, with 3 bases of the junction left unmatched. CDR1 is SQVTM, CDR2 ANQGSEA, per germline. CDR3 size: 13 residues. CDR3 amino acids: CSVVTGTTDTQYF. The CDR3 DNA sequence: TGCAGCGTTGTGACAGGGACCACAGATACGCAGTATTTT.

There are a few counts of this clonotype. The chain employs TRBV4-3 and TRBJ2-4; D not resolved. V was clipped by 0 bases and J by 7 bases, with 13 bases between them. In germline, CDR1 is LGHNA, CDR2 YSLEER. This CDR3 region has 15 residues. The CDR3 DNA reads TGCGCCAGCAGCCAAGATCTCGGTACCTCGAACATTCAGTACTTC. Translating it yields CASSQDLGTSNIQYF.

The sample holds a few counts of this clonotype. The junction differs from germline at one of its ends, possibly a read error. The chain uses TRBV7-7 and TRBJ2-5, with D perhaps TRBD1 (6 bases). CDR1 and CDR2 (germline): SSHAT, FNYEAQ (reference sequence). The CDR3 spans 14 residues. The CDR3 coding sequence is TGTGCTAGCAGTCGGGACATCCTGGGGGAGACCCAGTACTTC. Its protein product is CASSRDILGETQYF.

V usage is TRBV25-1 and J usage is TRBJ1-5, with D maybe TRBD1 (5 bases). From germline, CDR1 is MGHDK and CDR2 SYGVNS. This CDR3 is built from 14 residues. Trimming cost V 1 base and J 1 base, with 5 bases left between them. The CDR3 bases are TGTGCCAGCAGTGAATGGGGGAGCAATCAGCCCCAGCATTTT. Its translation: CASSEWGSNQPQHF.

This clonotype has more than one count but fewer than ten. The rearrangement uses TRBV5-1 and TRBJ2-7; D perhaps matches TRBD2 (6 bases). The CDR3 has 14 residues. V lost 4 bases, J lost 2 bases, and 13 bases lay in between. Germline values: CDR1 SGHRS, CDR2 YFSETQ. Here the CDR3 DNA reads TGCGCCAGCAGCATTGCGGGGAACCCCTACGAGCAGTACGTC. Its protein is CASSIAGNPYEQYV.

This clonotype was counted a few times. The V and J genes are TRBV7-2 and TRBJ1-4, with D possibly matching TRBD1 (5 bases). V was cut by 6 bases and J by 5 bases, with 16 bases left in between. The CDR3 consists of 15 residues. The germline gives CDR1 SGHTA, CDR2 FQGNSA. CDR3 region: CASSPGQGQNEKLFF. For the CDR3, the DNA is TGTGCCAGCAGTCCAGGACAAGGACAAAATGAAAAACTGTTTTTT.

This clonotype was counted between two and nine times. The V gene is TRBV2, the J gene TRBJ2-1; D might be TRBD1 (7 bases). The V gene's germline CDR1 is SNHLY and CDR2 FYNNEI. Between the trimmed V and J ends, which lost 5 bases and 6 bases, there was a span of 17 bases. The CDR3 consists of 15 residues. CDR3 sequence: CASSSDRAGGNEQFF. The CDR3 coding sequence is TGTGCCAGCAGTAGCGACAGGGCCGGGGGCAATGAGCAGTTCTTC. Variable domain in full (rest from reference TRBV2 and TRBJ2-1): EPEVTQTPSHQVTQMGQEVILRCVPISNHLYFYWYRQILGQKVEFLVSFYNNEISEKSEIFDDQFSVERPDGSNFTLKIRSTKLEDSAMYFCASSSDRAGGNEQFFGPGTRLTVL.

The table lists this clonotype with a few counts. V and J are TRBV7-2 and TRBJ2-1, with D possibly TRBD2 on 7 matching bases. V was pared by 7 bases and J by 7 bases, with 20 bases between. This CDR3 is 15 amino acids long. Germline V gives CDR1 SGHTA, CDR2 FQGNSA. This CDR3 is CASTLPGGAQNEQFF. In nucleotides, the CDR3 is TGTGCCAGCACCCTTCCTGGGGGGGCCCAAAATGAGCAGTTCTTC.

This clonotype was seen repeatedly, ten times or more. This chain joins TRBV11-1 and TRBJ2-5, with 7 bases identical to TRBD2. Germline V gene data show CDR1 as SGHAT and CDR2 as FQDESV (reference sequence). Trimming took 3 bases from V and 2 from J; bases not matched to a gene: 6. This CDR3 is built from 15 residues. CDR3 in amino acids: CASSLWGTTQETQYF. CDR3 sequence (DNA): TGTGCCAGCAGCTTGTGGGGGACTACTCAAGAGACCCAGTACTTC.

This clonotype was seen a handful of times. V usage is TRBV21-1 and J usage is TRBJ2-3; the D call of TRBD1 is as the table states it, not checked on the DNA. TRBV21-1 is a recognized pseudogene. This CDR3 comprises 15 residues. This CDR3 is CANHKTGGVTDTQYF. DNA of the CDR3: TGTGCCAACCATAAGACAGGGGGCGTCACAGATACGCAGTATTTT.

This CDR3 is CASSYKGAVYSNQPQHF. Here the CDR3 DNA reads TGTGCCAGCAGTTACAAAGGTGCGGTTTATAGCAATCAGCCCCAGCATTTT. This chain links TRBV6-6 with TRBJ1-5; no firm D call. The germline V gene has CDR1 MNHNY and CDR2 SVGAGI (reference sequence). The CDR3 totals 17 residues. Trimming removed 2 bases from V and 0 bases from J, with 14 bases in between.

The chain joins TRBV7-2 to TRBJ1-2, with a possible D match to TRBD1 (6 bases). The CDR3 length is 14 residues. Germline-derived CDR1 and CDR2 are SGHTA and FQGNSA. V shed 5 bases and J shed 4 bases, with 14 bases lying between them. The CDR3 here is CASSQRQEIYGYTF. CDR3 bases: TGTGCCAGCAGCCAAAGACAGGAAATCTATGGCTACACCTTC.

The CDR3 reads CASSRTSGGNQETQYF. CDR3 DNA sequence: TGTGCCAGCTCAAGGACTAGCGGGGGAAATCAAGAGACCCAGTACTTC. This chain joins TRBV12-3 or TRBV12-4 and TRBJ2-5, with 13 positions matching TRBD2. This CDR3 contains 16 residues. With V trimmed by 8 bases and J by 2 bases, 8 bases remained unmatched.

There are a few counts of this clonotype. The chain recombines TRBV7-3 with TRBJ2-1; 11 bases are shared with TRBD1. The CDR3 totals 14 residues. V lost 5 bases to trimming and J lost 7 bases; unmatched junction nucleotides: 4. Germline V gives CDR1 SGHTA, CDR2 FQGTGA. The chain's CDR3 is CASSGQGASNEQFF. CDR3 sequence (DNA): TGTGCCAGCAGCGGACAGGGGGCCTCGAATGAGCAGTTCTTC.

CDR3 nucleotide sequence: TGCGCCAGCAGCCAAGATGGCACTAATGAAAAACTGTTTTTT. It yields the protein CASSQDGTNEKLFF. This rearrangement joins TRBV4-3 to TRBJ1-4; D uncertain. Germline CDR1 is LGHNA and CDR2 is YSLEER. The CDR3 contains 14 residues. The V end lost 0 bases, the J end lost 2 bases, and 4 bases lay between the germline ends.

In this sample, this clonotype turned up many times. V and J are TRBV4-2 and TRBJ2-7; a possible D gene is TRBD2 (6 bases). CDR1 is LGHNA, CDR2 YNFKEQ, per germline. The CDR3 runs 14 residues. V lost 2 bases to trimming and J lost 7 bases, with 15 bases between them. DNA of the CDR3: TGTGCCAGCAGCCAATGGGCTAGCGCTCGGGAGCAGTACTTC. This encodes CASSQWASAREQYF.

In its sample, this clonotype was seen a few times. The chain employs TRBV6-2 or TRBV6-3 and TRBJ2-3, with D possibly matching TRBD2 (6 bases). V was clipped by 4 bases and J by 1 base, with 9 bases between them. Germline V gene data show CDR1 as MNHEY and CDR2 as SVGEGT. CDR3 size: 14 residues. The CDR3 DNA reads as TGTGCCAGCAGTTCCCGACTAGGCACAGATACGCAGTATTTT. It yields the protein CASSSRLGTDTQYF.

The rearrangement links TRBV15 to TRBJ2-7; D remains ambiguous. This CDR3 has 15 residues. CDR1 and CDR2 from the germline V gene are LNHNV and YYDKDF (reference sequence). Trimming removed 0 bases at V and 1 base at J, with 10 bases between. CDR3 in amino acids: CATSRDPGSSYEQYF. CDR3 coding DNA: TGTGCCACCAGCAGAGATCCGGGCTCTTCCTACGAGCAGTACTTC.

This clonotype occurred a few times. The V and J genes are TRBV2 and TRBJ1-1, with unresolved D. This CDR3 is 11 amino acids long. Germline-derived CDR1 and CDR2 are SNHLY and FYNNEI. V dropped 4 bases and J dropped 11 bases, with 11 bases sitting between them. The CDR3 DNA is TGTGCCAGCAGTGCACGTGTTAGGGCTTTCTTT. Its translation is CASSARVRAFF.

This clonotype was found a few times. CDR3 amino acids: CATTTLAGELFF. The CDR3 coding sequence is TGTGCCACCACCACCCTGGCCGGGGAGCTGTTTTTT. V and J are TRBV7-2 and TRBJ2-2; D gene uncertain. This CDR3 is built from 12 residues. Germline-derived CDR1 and CDR2 are SGHTA and FQGNSA. Deletions cut 10 bases from V and 6 bases from J, with 12 bases between.

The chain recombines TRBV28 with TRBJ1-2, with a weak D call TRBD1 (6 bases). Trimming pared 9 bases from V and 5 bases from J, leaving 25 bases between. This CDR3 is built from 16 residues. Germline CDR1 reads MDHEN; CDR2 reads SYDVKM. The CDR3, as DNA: TGTGCCAGTAGGGAGGGTGCATGGGGGGCGTTTTATGGCTACACCTTC. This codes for CASREGAWGAFYGYTF.